This T cell receptor beta chain is from a study of beta chain features in type 1 diabetes. At the level of the study: There was similarity between patients and healthy donors in age, gender and cell yields. Study-wide findings and caveats: Type 1 diabetes patients had TCRB CDR3s that were shorter (moderately but significantly so) in all four CD4+ subsets. Small HLA sub-analyses could not settle whether HLA shapes TCRB rearrangement.

Every bit of the isolated RNA underwent reverse transcription, so sequencing read expressed TCRB transcripts. TCRdb keeps only in-frame clones here, not all; method: immunoSEQ multiplex PCR. This table has under 300,000 clones, approximately 15% appearing once. About this clone itself: What it binds is not known.

Averaging approximately 110 mL, one heparinised blood draw came from each individual donor. Sorting that relied on CD45RO/CCR7/CD25/CD127/CD95/CD27 yielded CD4+ naive, central memory, regulatory and stem cell-like memory cells. CDR1 and CDR2 from the germline V gene are SGDLS and YYNGEE. This CDR3 spans 17 amino acids. The V gene lost 0 bases and the J gene lost 5 bases, with 21 bases spanning the gap. Material: naive CD4+ T cells from blood. The J gene is TRBJ2-7, the V gene TRBV9; no definite D call. This clonotype originated in a man aged 25 to 40 with type 1 diabetes. DNA for the CDR3: TGTGCCAGCAGCGTAGGTGCAGCTTTGTACACTACCCACGAGCAGTACTTC. It yields the protein CASSVGAALYTTHEQYF.